These 2 T cell receptor beta chains were all obtained from the same sample, sequenced in a study of identical twins. Each CDR3 protein gets one entry after TCRdb re-called the 5' RACE reads with MiXCR. The data contain 450,000 or so distinct CDR3 sequences, about 18% of them seen just once; the ten biggest clones take up approximately 12%. Specimen: naive T cells sorted from blood. The receptors were gathered from a man aged 45 to 65 in good health.

This clonotype has ten or more counts. The chain employs TRBV6-5 and TRBJ2-2; the D gene is possibly TRBD2 (7 bases). Germline loops: CDR1 MNHEY, CDR2 SVGAGI. This CDR3 contains 17 residues. V gave up 3 bases and J gave up 4 bases, with 18 bases separating them. CDR3 DNA: TGTGCCAGCAGTTATGGGGTTTGGGGGGGGGCCACCGGGGAGCTGTTTTTT. It yields the protein CASSYGVWGGATGELFF.

This clonotype was observed a few times. V is TRBV6-1 and J is TRBJ1-5; D not resolved. Trimming cost V 1 base and J 1 base, with 8 bases left between them. Germline values: CDR1 MNHNS, CDR2 SASEGT. The CDR3 totals 15 residues. In DNA form, the CDR3 reads TGTGCCAGCAGTGAAGGACTATCGAGCAATCAGCCCCAGCATTTT. Encoded protein: CASSEGLSSNQPQHF.